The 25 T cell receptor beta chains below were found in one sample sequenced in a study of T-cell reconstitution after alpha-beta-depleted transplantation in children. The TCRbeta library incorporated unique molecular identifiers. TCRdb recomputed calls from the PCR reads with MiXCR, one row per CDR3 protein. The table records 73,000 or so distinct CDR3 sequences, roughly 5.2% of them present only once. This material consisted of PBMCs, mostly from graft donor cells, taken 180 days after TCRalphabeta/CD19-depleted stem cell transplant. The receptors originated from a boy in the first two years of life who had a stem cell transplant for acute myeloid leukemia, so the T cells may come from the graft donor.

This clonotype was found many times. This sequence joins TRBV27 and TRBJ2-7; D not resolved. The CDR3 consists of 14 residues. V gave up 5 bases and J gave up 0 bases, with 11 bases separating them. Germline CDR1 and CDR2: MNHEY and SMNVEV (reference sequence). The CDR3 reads CASSPERTSYEQYF. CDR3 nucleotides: TGTGCCAGCAGTCCCGAACGAACCTCCTACGAGCAGTACTTC.

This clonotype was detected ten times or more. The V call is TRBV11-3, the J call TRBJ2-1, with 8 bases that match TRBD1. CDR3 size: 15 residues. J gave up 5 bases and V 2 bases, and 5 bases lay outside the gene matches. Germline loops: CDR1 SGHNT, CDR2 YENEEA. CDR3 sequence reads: CASSLQQGGNNEQFF. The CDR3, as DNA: TGTGCCAGCAGCTTACAACAGGGGGGAAACAATGAGCAGTTCTTC.

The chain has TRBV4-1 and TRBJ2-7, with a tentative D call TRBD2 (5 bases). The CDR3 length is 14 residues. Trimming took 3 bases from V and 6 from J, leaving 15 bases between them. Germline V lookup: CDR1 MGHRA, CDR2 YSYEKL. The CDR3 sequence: CASSQPGLLSEQYF. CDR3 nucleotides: TGCGCCAGCAGCCAGCCCGGACTCTTAAGCGAGCAGTACTTC.

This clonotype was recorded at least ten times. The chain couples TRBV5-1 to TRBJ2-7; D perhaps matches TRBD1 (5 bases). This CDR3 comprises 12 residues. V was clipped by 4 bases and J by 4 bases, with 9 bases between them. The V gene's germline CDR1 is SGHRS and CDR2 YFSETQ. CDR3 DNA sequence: TGCGCCAGCAGCCTCAGGGTGTACGAGCAGTACGTC. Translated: CASSLRVYEQYV.

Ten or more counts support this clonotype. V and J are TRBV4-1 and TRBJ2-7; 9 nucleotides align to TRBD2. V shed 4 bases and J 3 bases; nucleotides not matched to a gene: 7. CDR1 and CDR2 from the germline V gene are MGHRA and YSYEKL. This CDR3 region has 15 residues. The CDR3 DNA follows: TGCGCCAGCAGCCCCATAGCGGGGGCTCGCTACGAGCAGTACGTC. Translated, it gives CASSPIAGARYEQYV.

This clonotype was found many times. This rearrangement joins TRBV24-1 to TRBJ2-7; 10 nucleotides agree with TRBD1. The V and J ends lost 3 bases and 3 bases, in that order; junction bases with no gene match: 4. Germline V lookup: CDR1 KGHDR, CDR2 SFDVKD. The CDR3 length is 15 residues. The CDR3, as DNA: TGTGCCACCAGTGATCCCGGGACAGGGGACTACGAGCAGTACTTC. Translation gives CATSDPGTGDYEQYF.

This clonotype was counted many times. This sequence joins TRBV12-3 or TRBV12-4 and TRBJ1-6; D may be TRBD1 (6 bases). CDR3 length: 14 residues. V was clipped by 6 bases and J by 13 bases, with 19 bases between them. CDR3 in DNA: TGTGCCAGCAGCCTGGACAGCGAATCCGCGCCCCTCCACTTT. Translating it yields CASSLDSESAPLHF.

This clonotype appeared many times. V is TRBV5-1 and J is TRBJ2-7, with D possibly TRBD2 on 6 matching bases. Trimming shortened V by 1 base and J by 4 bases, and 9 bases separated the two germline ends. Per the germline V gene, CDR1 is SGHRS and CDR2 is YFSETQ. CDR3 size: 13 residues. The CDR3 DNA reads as TGCGCCAGCAGCTTGACTAGCTCGTACGAGCAGTACTTC. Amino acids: CASSLTSSYEQYF.

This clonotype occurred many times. CDR3 sequence: CASSLMGSVPEETQYF. The CDR3, as DNA: TGCGCCAGCAGCTTGATGGGTAGCGTACCCGAAGAGACCCAGTACTTC. The chain links TRBV5-1 to TRBJ2-5; tentatively, D is TRBD2 (5 bases). Trimming took 1 base from V and 3 from J, leaving 16 bases between them. This CDR3 contains 16 residues. Germline lookup yields CDR1 SGHRS and CDR2 YFSETQ.

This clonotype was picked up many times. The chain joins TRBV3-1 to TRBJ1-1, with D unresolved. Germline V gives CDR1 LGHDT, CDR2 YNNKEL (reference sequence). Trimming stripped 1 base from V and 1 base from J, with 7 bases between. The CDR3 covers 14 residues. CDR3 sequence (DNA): TGTGCCAGCAGCCAAGTTGGGCGGAACACTGAAGCTTTCTTT. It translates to CASSQVGRNTEAFF.

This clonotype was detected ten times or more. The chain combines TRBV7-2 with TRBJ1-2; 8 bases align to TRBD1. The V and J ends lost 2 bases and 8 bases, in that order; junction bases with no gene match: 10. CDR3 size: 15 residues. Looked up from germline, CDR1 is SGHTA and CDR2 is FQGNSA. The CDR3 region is CASSLSGRGRGGYTF. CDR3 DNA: TGTGCCAGCAGCTTATCTGGCAGGGGGCGCGGAGGCTACACCTTC.

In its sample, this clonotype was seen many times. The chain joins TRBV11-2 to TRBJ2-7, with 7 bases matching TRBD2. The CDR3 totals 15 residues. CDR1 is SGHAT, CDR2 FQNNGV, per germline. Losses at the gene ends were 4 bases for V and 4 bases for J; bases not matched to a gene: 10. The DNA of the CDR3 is TGTGCCAGCAGCTCCCCGCGGGGGAGGATATACGAGCAGTACGTC. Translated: CASSSPRGRIYEQYV.

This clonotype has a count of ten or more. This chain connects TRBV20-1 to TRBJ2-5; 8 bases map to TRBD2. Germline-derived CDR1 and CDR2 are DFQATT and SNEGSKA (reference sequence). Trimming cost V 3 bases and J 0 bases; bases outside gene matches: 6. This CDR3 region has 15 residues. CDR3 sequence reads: CSASIAGRYQETQYF. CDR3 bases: TGCAGTGCTAGTATAGCGGGGCGGTACCAAGAGACCCAGTACTTC.

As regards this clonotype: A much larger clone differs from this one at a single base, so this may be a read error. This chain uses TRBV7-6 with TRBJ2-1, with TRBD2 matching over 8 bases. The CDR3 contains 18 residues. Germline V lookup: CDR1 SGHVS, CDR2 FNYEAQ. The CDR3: CASSLGLFGGAPYNEPFF. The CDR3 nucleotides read TGTGCCAGCAGCTTAGGTCTATTCGGGGGGGCCCCTTACAATGAGCCGTTCTTC.

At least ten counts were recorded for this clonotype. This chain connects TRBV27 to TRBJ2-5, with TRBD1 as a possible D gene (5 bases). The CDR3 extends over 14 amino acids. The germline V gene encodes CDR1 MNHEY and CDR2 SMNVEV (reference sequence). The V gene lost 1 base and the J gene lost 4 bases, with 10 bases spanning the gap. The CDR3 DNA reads TGTGCCAGCAGTTTATGGGGTAGGGGAGAGACCCAGTACTTC. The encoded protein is CASSLWGRGETQYF.

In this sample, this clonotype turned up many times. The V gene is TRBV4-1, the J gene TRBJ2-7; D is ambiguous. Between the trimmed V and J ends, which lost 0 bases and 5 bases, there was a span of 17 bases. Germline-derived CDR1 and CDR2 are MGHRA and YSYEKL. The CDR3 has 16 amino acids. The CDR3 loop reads CASSQDGQVLPNEQYV. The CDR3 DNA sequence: TGCGCCAGCAGCCAAGACGGTCAGGTTCTACCGAACGAGCAGTACGTC.

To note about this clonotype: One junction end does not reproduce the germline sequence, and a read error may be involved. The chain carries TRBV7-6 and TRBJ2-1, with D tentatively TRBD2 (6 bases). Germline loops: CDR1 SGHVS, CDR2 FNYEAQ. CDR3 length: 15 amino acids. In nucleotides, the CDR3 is TGTGCCAGCAGCCGACTAGGATCCCTCTACGATGAGCAGTTCTTC. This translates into CASSRLGSLYDEQFF. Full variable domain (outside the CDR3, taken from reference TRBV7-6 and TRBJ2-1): GAGVSQSPRYKVTKRGQDVALRCDPISGHVSLYWYRQALGQGPEFLTYFNYEAQQDKSGLPNDRFSAERPEGSISTLTIQRTEQRDSAMYRCASSRLGSLYDEQFFGPGTRLTVL.

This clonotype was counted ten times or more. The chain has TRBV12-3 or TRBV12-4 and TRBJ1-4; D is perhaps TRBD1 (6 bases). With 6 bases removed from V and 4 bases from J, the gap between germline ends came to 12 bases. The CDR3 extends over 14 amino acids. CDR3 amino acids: CASSLGTNNEKLFF. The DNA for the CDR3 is TGTGCCAGCAGCCTGGGGACAAATAATGAAAAACTGTTTTTT.

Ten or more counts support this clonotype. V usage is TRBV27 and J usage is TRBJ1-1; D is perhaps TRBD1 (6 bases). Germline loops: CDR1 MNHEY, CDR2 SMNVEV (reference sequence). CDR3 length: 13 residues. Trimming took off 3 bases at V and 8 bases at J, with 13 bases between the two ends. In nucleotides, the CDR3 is TGTGCCAGCAGTTTTTACTCGCAGGGGGAAGCTTTCTTT. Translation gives CASSFYSQGEAFF.

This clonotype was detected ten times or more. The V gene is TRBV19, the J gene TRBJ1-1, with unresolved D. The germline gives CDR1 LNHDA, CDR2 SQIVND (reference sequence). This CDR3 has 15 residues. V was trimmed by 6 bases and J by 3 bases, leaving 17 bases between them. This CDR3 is CASSGEGGPHTEAFF. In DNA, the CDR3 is TGTGCCAGTAGCGGCGAGGGAGGCCCGCACACTGAAGCTTTCTTT.

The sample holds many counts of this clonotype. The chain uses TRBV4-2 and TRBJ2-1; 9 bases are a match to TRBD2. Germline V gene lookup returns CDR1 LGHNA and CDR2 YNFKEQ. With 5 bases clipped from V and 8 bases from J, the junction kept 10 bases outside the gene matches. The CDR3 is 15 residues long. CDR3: CASSSWRGGRDEQFF. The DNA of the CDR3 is TGTGCCAGCAGCTCCTGGCGGGGGGGCCGCGATGAGCAGTTCTTC.

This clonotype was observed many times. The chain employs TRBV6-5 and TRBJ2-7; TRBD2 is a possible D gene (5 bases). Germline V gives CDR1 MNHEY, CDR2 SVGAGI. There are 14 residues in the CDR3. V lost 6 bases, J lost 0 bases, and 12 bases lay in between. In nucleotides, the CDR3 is TGTGCCAGCAGAACGGGGAGTAGCTCCTACGAGCAGTACGTC. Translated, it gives CASRTGSSSYEQYV.

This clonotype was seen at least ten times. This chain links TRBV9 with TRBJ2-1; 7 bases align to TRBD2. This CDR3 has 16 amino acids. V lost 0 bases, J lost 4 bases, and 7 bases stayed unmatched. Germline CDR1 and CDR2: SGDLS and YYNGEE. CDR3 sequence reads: CASSVALAGVYNEQFF. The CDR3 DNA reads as TGTGCCAGCAGCGTAGCTCTCGCGGGGGTTTACAATGAGCAGTTCTTC.

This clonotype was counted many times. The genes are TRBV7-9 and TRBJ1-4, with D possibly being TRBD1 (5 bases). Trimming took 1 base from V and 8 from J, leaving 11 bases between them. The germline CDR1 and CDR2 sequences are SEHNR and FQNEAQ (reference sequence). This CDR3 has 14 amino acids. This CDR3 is CASSLGGANEKLFF. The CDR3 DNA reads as TGTGCCAGCAGCTTAGGGGGCGCAAACGAAAAACTGTTTTTT.

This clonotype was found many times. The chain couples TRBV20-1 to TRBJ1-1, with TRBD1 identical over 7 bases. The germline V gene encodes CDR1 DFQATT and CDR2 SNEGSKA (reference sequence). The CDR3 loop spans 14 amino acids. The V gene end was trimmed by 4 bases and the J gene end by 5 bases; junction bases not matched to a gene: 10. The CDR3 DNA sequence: TGCAGTGCTACAGAGACAGGGAGGAGAACTGAAGCTTTCTTT. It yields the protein CSATETGRRTEAFF.